Listed here are 21 T cell receptor beta chains from one sample, sequenced in a study of cytomegalovirus exposure and HLA in healthy donors. Both 60 Vbeta primers and 13 Jbeta primers went into the PCR. Profiled with immunoSEQ multiplex PCR; TCRdb holds only in-frame clones, not every one. The sample has 170,000 or so clones; roughly 80% are singletons. The sample was PBMCs. The receptors originated from a woman aged 25 to 39 in good health and CMV-seronegative.

This rearrangement joins TRBV5-1 to TRBJ2-1, with D possibly TRBD2 on 6 matching bases. The CDR3 has 14 amino acids. Germline CDR1 is SGHRS and CDR2 is YFSETQ. The V end lost 2 bases, the J end lost 6 bases, and 12 bases lay between the germline ends. The CDR3 sequence is CASSLAGWGNEQFF. DNA for the CDR3: TGCGCCAGCAGCTTAGCGGGCTGGGGCAATGAGCAGTTCTTC.

CDR3 nucleotide sequence: TGTGCCAGCAGCTTAGGACCAGGGAGGGATTTAGAGACCCAGTACTTC. Its translation is CASSLGPGRDLETQYF. The J gene is TRBJ2-5, the V gene TRBV7-6; 7 positions match TRBD2. Per the germline V gene, CDR1 is SGHVS and CDR2 is FNYEAQ. V shed 1 base and J 4 bases; nucleotides not matched to a gene: 9. The CDR3 loop spans 16 amino acids.

This clone was detected a few times. CDR3 DNA: TGTGCCAGCAGTCTGGGACAGACAAATTCACCCCTCCACTTT. This codes for CASSLGQTNSPLHF. The V call is TRBV5-4, the J call TRBJ1-6, with 7 bases identical to TRBD1. The CDR3 spans 14 residues. Germline V gene data show CDR1 as SGHNT and CDR2 as YYREEE (reference sequence). J gave up 7 bases and V 5 bases, and 6 bases lay outside the gene matches.

The chain is built from TRBV15 and TRBJ2-7; 8 nucleotides line up with TRBD1. This CDR3 region has 16 residues. The germline gives CDR1 LNHNV, CDR2 YYDKDF (reference sequence). Germline trimming cut 1 base from V and 1 base from J; bases unmatched to any gene: 6. CDR3 DNA: TGTGCCACCAGCAGAGGAGCCGACAGGGGATCCTACGAGCAGTACTTC. Its translation: CATSRGADRGSYEQYF.

This clone was detected a few times. V usage is TRBV19 and J usage is TRBJ2-1, with a possible D match to TRBD2 (7 bases). Looked up from germline, CDR1 is LNHDA and CDR2 is SQIVND (reference sequence). The CDR3 totals 14 residues. V dropped 4 bases and J dropped 2 bases, with 9 bases sitting between them. In nucleotides, the CDR3 is TGTGCCAGTAGTAGGGGGGGCACCTACAATGAGCAGTTCTTC. This sequence encodes CASSRGGTYNEQFF.

V usage is TRBV9 and J usage is TRBJ1-3, with TRBD1 matching over 10 bases. V lost 0 bases, J lost 7 bases, and 7 bases stayed unmatched. Germline loops: CDR1 SGDLS, CDR2 YYNGEE. This CDR3 is 16 amino acids long. The CDR3 DNA sequence: TGTGCCAGCAGCGTAGGCCCAGGGACAGGGGACAACACCATATATTTT. Its protein product is CASSVGPGTGDNTIYF.

The CDR3 DNA reads as TGTGCCAGCAGCTTGGGGACAGGGAACCAAGAGACCCAGTACTTC. Amino acid sequence: CASSLGTGNQETQYF. The chain couples TRBV5-8 to TRBJ2-5; 8 bases line up with TRBD1. Trimming at V came to 0 bases and at J to 0 bases, leaving 1 base not matched to a gene. Germline assignment: CDR1 SGHTS and CDR2 YDEGEE. The CDR3 extends over 15 amino acids. Complete variable domain (other parts from reference TRBV5-8 and TRBJ2-5): EAGVTQSPTHLIKTRGQQATLRCSPISGHTSVYWYQQALGLGLQFLLWYDEGEERNRGNFPPRFSGRQFPNYSSELNVNALELEDSALYLCASSLGTGNQETQYFGPGTRLLVL.

The J gene is TRBJ1-4, the V gene TRBV5-4; 7 bases line up with TRBD1. After removal of 3 bases from V and 2 bases from J, the junction contained 7 bases not matched to a gene. Germline V gives CDR1 SGHNT, CDR2 YYREEE (reference sequence). This CDR3 has 16 residues. The CDR3 spells CASSSLQGPTNEKLFF. The CDR3 DNA follows: TGTGCCAGCAGCTCCTTACAGGGGCCCACTAATGAAAAACTGTTTTTT.

The chain joins TRBV13 to TRBJ2-1; 8 bases align to TRBD1. After removal of 7 bases from V and 0 bases from J, the junction contained 5 bases not matched to a gene. CDR1 and CDR2 from the germline V gene are PRHDT and FYEKMQ (reference sequence). The CDR3 spans 15 residues. This CDR3 is CASTGDRSSYNEQFF. The CDR3, as DNA: TGTGCCAGCACTGGGGACAGGAGCTCCTACAATGAGCAGTTCTTC. Full variable domain (rest looked up from reference TRBV13 and TRBJ2-1): AAGVIQSPRHLIKEKRETATLKCYPIPRHDTVYWYQQGPGQDPQFLISFYEKMQSDKGSIPDRFSAQQFSDYHSELNMSSLELGDSALYFCASTGDRSSYNEQFFGPGTRLTVL.

The chain uses TRBV9 and TRBJ1-5; D unresolved. The CDR3 runs to 15 residues. CDR1 and CDR2 from the germline V gene are SGDLS and YYNGEE. Trimming took off 0 bases at V and 4 bases at J, with 11 bases between the two ends. The CDR3 region is CASSVGGGLNQPQHF. DNA of the CDR3: TGTGCCAGCAGCGTAGGGGGAGGACTTAATCAGCCCCAGCATTTT.

This sequence joins TRBV27 and TRBJ1-6, with 7 bases that match TRBD1. V lost 8 bases and J lost 3; bases outside the gene matches: 10. The CDR3 runs 16 residues. Looked up from germline, CDR1 is MNHEY and CDR2 is SMNVEV (reference sequence). The DNA for the CDR3 is TGTGCCAGCGGGGCGGACAGGACTTTCTATAATTCACCCCTCCACTTT. This gives the protein CASGADRTFYNSPLHF.

The chain uses TRBV5-1 and TRBJ1-6; 11 bases are a match to TRBD1. CDR3 length equals 14 residues. Germline CDR1 and CDR2: SGHRS and YFSETQ. V was clipped by 4 bases and J by 7 bases; unmatched bases: 1. The CDR3, as DNA: TGCGCCAGCAGCGGACAGGGGGCCAATTCACCCCTCCACTTT. This codes for CASSGQGANSPLHF.

This chain joins TRBV2 and TRBJ1-1; D is uncertain. Per the germline V gene, CDR1 is SNHLY and CDR2 is FYNNEI. The V gene lost 9 bases and the J gene lost 6 bases, with 11 bases spanning the gap. CDR3 length: 11 amino acids. DNA for the CDR3: TGTGCCAGTGCCCCGGGAGCTGAAGCTTTCTTT. This sequence encodes CASAPGAEAFF.

The CDR3 coding sequence is TGTGCCAGCAGTCATTCCGGGACAGACTACAATGAGCAGTTCTTC. Residues: CASSHSGTDYNEQFF. V is TRBV6-1 and J is TRBJ2-1, with 7 nucleotides matching TRBD1. The CDR3 spans 15 residues. Germline V gene lookup returns CDR1 MNHNS and CDR2 SASEGT. Unmatched junction bases numbered 7, after V lost 5 bases and J lost 3 bases.

The genes are TRBV6-5 and TRBJ2-2; the match to TRBD1 covers 7 bases. Germline trimming cut 5 bases from V and 6 bases from J; bases unmatched to any gene: 6. Germline V lookup: CDR1 MNHEY, CDR2 SVGAGI. The CDR3 sequence is 14 residues long. This chain's CDR3 is CASSRQGLAGELFF. Here the CDR3 DNA reads TGTGCCAGCAGTCGACAGGGTCTAGCCGGGGAGCTGTTTTTT.

The chain couples TRBV30 to TRBJ1-4, with D possibly matching TRBD1 (5 bases). The CDR3 is 17 residues long. V dropped 4 bases and J dropped 3 bases, with 21 bases sitting between them. From germline, CDR1 is GTSNPN and CDR2 SVGIG (reference sequence). CDR3 DNA sequence: TGTGCCTGGACCCTTGGGGGGATGGCCGAGCCTAATGAAAAACTGTTTTTT. The encoded protein is CAWTLGGMAEPNEKLFF.

CDR3 loop: CASSLYTSGNTDTQYF. The CDR3 nucleotides read TGCGCCAGCAGCTTGTACACTAGCGGAAACACAGATACGCAGTATTTT. The rearrangement joins TRBV5-1 to TRBJ2-3, with 8 bases lining up with TRBD2. Germline CDR1 SGHRS, CDR2 YFSETQ. The junction had 6 bases not matched to a gene; V was cut back by 1 base and J by 2 bases. The CDR3 spans 16 residues.

The chain has TRBV2 and TRBJ2-2; TRBD1 is a possible D gene (6 bases). Looked up from germline, CDR1 is SNHLY and CDR2 is FYNNEI. Trimming pared 6 bases from V and 4 bases from J, leaving 6 bases between. This CDR3 spans 12 amino acids. The CDR3 reads CASSRGTGELFF. The DNA of the CDR3 is TGTGCCAGCAGCAGGGGCACCGGGGAGCTGTTTTTT.

The V gene is TRBV30, the J gene TRBJ2-1; TRBD1 matches at 7 bases. Germline loops: CDR1 GTSNPN, CDR2 SVGIG (reference sequence). The V and J ends lost 3 bases and 6 bases, in that order; junction bases with no gene match: 14. This CDR3 region has 16 residues. In nucleotides, the CDR3 is TGTGCCTGGAGCCAACTCCCGGGACAGTGGGGCAATGAGCAGTTCTTC. Translation: CAWSQLPGQWGNEQFF.

This chain connects TRBV11-2 to TRBJ2-5; 9 positions agree with TRBD1. After removal of 5 bases from V and 6 bases from J, the junction contained 4 bases not matched to a gene. The CDR3 is 13 residues long. The germline V gene encodes CDR1 SGHAT and CDR2 FQNNGV. This CDR3 is CASSRQGGQTQYF. The CDR3 region has the DNA TGTGCCAGCAGCCGACAGGGGGGGCAGACCCAGTACTTC.

CDR3 protein: CASSLSGSDYGYTF. CDR3 sequence (DNA): TGTGCCAGCAGCTTATCGGGGTCAGACTATGGCTACACCTTC. V usage is TRBV5-6 and J usage is TRBJ1-2, with unresolved D. There are 14 residues in the CDR3. CDR1 is SGHDT and CDR2 is YYEEEE in the germline V gene. Trimming left V 2 bases short and J 3 bases short, with 11 bases between.